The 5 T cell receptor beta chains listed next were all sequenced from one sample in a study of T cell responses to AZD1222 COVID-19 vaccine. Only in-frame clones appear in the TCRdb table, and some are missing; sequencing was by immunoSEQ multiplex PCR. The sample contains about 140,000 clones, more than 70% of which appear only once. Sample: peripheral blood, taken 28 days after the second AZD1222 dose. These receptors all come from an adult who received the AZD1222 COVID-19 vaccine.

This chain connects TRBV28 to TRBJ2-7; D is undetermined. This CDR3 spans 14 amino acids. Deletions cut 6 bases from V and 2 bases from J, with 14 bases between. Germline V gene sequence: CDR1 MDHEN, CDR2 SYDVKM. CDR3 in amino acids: CASSPHTTPYEQYF. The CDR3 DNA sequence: TGTGCCAGCAGCCCTCACACGACGCCCTACGAGCAGTACTTC.

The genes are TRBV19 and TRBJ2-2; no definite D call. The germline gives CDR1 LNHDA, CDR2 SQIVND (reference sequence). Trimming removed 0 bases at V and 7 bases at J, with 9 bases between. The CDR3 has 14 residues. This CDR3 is CASSIDPSGGELFF. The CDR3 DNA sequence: TGTGCCAGTAGTATAGACCCCTCTGGCGGGGAGCTGTTTTTT.

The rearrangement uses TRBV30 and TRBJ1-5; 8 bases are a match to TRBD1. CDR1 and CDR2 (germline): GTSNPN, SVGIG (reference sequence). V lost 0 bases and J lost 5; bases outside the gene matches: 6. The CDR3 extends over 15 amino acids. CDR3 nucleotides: TGTGCCTGGAGTGTAAGGGGACAGGCCGATCAGCCCCAGCATTTT. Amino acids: CAWSVRGQADQPQHF.

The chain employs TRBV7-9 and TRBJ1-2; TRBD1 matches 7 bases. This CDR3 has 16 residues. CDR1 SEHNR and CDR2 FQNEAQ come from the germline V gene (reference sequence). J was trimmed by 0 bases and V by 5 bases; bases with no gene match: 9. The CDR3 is CASSGTTGNPNYGYTF. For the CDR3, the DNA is TGTGCCAGCAGCGGGACGACAGGGAATCCTAACTATGGCTACACCTTC. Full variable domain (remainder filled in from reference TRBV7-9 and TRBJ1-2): DTGVSQNPRHKITKRGQNVTFRCDPISEHNRLYWYRQTLGQGPEFLTYFQNEAQLEKSRLLSDRFSAERPKGSFSTLEIQRTEQGDSAMYLCASSGTTGNPNYGYTFGSGTRLTVV.

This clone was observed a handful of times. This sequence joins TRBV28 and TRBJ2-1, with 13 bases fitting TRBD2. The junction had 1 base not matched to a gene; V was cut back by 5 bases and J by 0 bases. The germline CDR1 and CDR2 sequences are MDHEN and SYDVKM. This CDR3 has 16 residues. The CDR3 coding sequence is TGTGCCAGCAGTACTAGCGGGAGGGGCTCCTACAATGAGCAGTTCTTC. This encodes CASSTSGRGSYNEQFF.